Presented here are 9 T cell receptor beta chains from one specimen sequenced in a study of untreated major depressive disorder. Assay: immunoSEQ multiplex PCR; the TCRdb copy retains only in-frame clones and omits some. The data hold 20,000 to 25,000 clones, with 70% to 90% observed a single time. The specimen was CD4+ T cells from PBMCs. These receptor sequences come from a woman in her twenties or thirties in good health.

This chain connects TRBV20-1 to TRBJ1-6; D is ambiguous. CDR1 is DFQATT, CDR2 SNEGSKA, per germline (reference sequence). The CDR3 is made up of 11 amino acids. The ends were cut back, 6 bases at V and 6 bases at J, with 6 bases in the middle. CDR3 sequence (DNA): TGCAGTGCAACCATTAATTCACCCCTCCACTTT. Its protein is CSATINSPLHF.

The chain combines TRBV5-4 with TRBJ2-7; D is perhaps TRBD2 (6 bases). Trimming cost V 1 base and J 4 bases, with 12 bases left between them. The CDR3 consists of 14 residues. The germline V gene has CDR1 SGHNT and CDR2 YYREEE (reference sequence). CDR3 amino acids: CASSLPGDSYEQYF. CDR3 nucleotides: TGTGCCAGCAGCTTGCCGGGGGACTCATACGAGCAGTACTTC.

The gene calls are TRBV7-9 and TRBJ1-2; no clear D. The CDR3 covers 15 residues. The V and J ends lost 5 bases and 6 bases respectively, with 19 bases between them. Per germline, CDR1 SEHNR and CDR2 FQNEAQ (reference sequence). In DNA, the CDR3 is TGTGCCAGCAGCCTCGGTAGGGCGGGAGGTAATGGCTACACCTTC. This sequence encodes CASSLGRAGGNGYTF.

The chain has TRBV5-1 and TRBJ1-2; weak D call: TRBD1 (6 bases). This CDR3 contains 14 residues. Trimming took off 0 bases at V and 0 bases at J, with 6 bases between the two ends. CDR1 SGHRS and CDR2 YFSETQ come from the germline V gene. This CDR3 is CASSLGTANYGYTF. CDR3 coding DNA: TGCGCCAGCAGCTTGGGGACAGCTAACTATGGCTACACCTTC.

The chain carries TRBV9 and TRBJ2-3; 7 bases fit TRBD2. CDR1 and CDR2 from the germline V gene are SGDLS and YYNGEE. V gave up 2 bases and J gave up 4 bases; unmatched junction bases: 4. The CDR3 length is 14 residues. The CDR3 DNA sequence: TGTGCCAGCAGCGTCGGACTAGGTCCAGATACGCAGTATTTT. Encoded protein: CASSVGLGPDTQYF.

This sequence joins TRBV28 and TRBJ1-1; 7 positions agree with TRBD1. The CDR3 has 14 amino acids. The junction had 4 bases not matched to a gene; V was cut back by 3 bases and J by 3 bases. CDR1 and CDR2 (germline): MDHEN, SYDVKM. CDR3 coding DNA: TGTGCCAGCAGTTTGGTCAGGGGGGACACTGAAGCTTTCTTT. It codes for CASSLVRGDTEAFF.

This chain connects TRBV2 to TRBJ2-7; 7 bases match TRBD2. Germline-derived CDR1 and CDR2 are SNHLY and FYNNEI. Trimming took 7 bases from V and 2 from J; bases not matched to a gene: 11. The CDR3 consists of 15 residues. CDR3 in DNA: TGTGCCAGCAAGATTGGCGGGGGAGCAACCTACGAGCAGTACTTC. Protein sequence: CASKIGGGATYEQYF.

J is TRBJ2-3 and V is TRBV4-1, with a weak D call TRBD1 (5 bases). The V and J ends lost 3 bases and 2 bases respectively, with 9 bases between them. CDR1 and CDR2 (germline): MGHRA, YSYEKL. The CDR3 runs to 14 residues. The CDR3 DNA reads as TGCGCCAGCAGCCAGGGCAGGGCCACAGATACGCAGTATTTT. This gives the protein CASSQGRATDTQYF.

The chain carries TRBV5-1 and TRBJ2-3; D possibly corresponds to TRBD1 (6 bases). Germline CDR1 is SGHRS and CDR2 is YFSETQ. The CDR3 has 15 residues. The V end was cut by 7 bases, the J end by 2 bases, with 17 bases between. In DNA form, the CDR3 reads TGCGCCAGCGACGTTAACAGGGCCTCCACAGATACGCAGTATTTT. Protein product: CASDVNRASTDTQYF.